This T cell receptor (beta chain) was sequenced during a study of CD8+ T cells in alopecia areata. Turning to the study itself: It was oral tofacitinib, at 5 to 10 mg twice daily, that treated patients received.

The authors extracted RNA and reverse transcribed it into cDNA as the sequencing template. TCRdb's table, derived via immunoSEQ multiplex PCR, lists solely in-frame clones and lacks some. The data hold some 200,000 clones, with 50% to 75% observed a single time. The study, taken as a whole, reports: Relative to mice, TCR sharing across patients was less clear, a difference possibly HLA-related.

There are 16 residues in the CDR3. Trimming removed 6 bases from V and 1 base from J, with 18 bases in between. The germline V gene encodes CDR1 SNHLY and CDR2 FYNNEI. As part of sample collection, lesional scalp punch biopsies and peripheral blood were taken from alopecia areata patients. As concerns this clone: Its specificity is not known.

Sequencing used CD4+ T cells sorted from blood, obtained at week 0. The V and J genes are TRBV2 and TRBJ1-2, with D possibly matching TRBD1 (6 bases). The TCR was taken from a human donor with alopecia areata. Here the CDR3 reads CASRTQSGGRNYGYTF. CDR3 DNA sequence: TGTGCCAGCAGGACCCAATCCGGGGGGCGTAACTATGGCTACACCTTC.